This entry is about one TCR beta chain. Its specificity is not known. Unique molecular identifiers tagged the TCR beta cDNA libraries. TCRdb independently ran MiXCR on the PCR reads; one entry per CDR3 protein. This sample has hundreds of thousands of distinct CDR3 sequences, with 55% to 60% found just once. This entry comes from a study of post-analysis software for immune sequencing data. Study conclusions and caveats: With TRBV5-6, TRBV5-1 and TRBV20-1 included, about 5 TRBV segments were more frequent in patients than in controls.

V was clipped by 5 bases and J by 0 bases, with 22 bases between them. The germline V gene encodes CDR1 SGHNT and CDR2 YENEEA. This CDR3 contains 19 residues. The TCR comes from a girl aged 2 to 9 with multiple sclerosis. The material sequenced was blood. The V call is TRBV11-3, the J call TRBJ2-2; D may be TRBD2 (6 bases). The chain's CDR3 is CASSHGTSPRGTNTGELFF. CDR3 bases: TGTGCCAGCAGCCACGGGACTTCCCCACGGGGTACGAACACCGGGGAGCTGTTTTTT.